These 17 T cell receptor beta chains came from one sample sequenced in a study of T cells in Graves' hyperthyroidism and ophthalmopathy (dated by TCRdb to the late 2010s). Library preparation used multiplex PCR. The instrument was an Illumina HiSeq 2000. Amplification of TCR beta CDR3 regions was carried out from RNA transcripts. For the first round of RT-PCR on the TCR CDR3, the HTBI primer set was used together with the Qiagen OneStep RT-PCR kit. The public reads were reanalyzed by TCRdb: fastp trimming at Q25, MiXCR alignment, in-frame beta chains only. Merged by CDR3 protein, the rows form single entries marked with the most common genes and DNA. The sample table shows 700,000 or so distinct CDR3 sequences, and less than 20% are seen once. The top ten clones comprise around 8.1% of the sample. Specimen: blood. Every receptor here comes from a man younger than 30 with Graves' hyperthyroidism.

In its sample, this clonotype was seen a few times. The rearrangement joins TRBV29-1 to TRBJ2-1; D remains unclear. The V and J ends lost 2 bases and 6 bases respectively, with 14 bases between them. CDR3 length: 14 amino acids. Germline CDR1 and CDR2: SQVTM and ANQGSEA. CDR3 DNA sequence: TGCAGCGTTGAATCTCCCCTAAAAATCAATGAGCAGTTCTTC. As protein: CSVESPLKINEQFF.

Many counts were recorded for this clonotype. The chain has TRBV7-3 and TRBJ2-1; a possible D gene is TRBD1 (6 bases). CDR3 length: 17 residues. Germline CDR1 reads SGHTA; CDR2 reads FQGTGA. Trimming removed 1 base at V and 0 bases at J, with 13 bases between. The CDR3, as DNA: TGTGCCAGCAGCTTAATTGGGCAGGGGAGCTCCTACAATGAGCAGTTCTTC. Amino acid sequence: CASSLIGQGSSYNEQFF. Full variable domain (missing parts from reference TRBV7-3 and TRBJ2-1): GAGVSQTPSNKVTEKGKYVELRCDPISGHTALYWYRQSLGQGPEFLIYFQGTGAADDSGLPNDRFFAVRPEGSVSTLKIQRTERGDSAVYLCASSLIGQGSSYNEQFFGPGTRLTVL.

This clonotype came up many times. The chain recombines TRBV27 with TRBJ2-3, with 8 bases aligning to TRBD1. V was pared by 7 bases and J by 2 bases, with 11 bases of the junction left unmatched. This CDR3 comprises 16 residues. The germline gives CDR1 MNHEY, CDR2 SMNVEV (reference sequence). The CDR3 protein is CASTSLLTGVTDTQYF. The CDR3 nucleotides read TGTGCCAGCACGTCCCTCTTGACAGGGGTCACAGATACGCAGTATTTT.

V usage is TRBV27 and J usage is TRBJ1-2; 8 bases are shared with TRBD1. Germline V gene data show CDR1 as MNHEY and CDR2 as SMNVEV (reference sequence). The ends lost 5 bases at V and 8 bases at J; junction bases unmatched: 4. The CDR3 consists of 12 residues. The CDR3 is CASSMTGVGYTF. CDR3 nucleotides: TGTGCCAGCAGTATGACAGGGGTCGGCTACACCTTC.

In this sample, this clonotype turned up many times. This chain connects TRBV6-2 or TRBV6-3 to TRBJ2-3; D remains ambiguous. With 7 bases removed from V and 4 bases from J, the gap between germline ends came to 21 bases. The CDR3 consists of 16 residues. The germline CDR1 and CDR2 sequences are MNHEY and SVGEGT. The CDR3 loop is CASTIRRANPPDTQYF. The CDR3 DNA is TGTGCCAGCACCATCCGCCGGGCCAACCCCCCAGATACGCAGTATTTT.

The rearrangement uses TRBV5-1 and TRBJ2-5; TRBD1 aligns across 8 bases. CDR1 is SGHRS and CDR2 is YFSETQ in the germline V gene. J lost 3 bases, V lost 0 bases, and 7 bases had no gene match. The CDR3 spans 16 residues. CDR3 nucleotides: TGCGCCAGCAGCTTGGTGTCAGGGGGCGGCGAAGAGACCCAGTACTTC. This translates into CASSLVSGGGEETQYF.

This clonotype was observed many times. This chain joins TRBV20-1 and TRBJ2-7, with D unresolved. The V gene lost 6 bases and the J gene lost 4 bases, with 16 bases spanning the gap. The CDR3 has 13 amino acids. Germline CDR1 is DFQATT and CDR2 is SNEGSKA (reference sequence). CDR3 DNA sequence: TGCAGTGCCCCGGACGGACGATCGTACGAGCAGTACTTC. Translated, it gives CSAPDGRSYEQYF.

This clonotype has ten or more counts. The V call is TRBV12-3 or TRBV12-4, the J call TRBJ2-2, with 7 bases aligning to TRBD2. The trim removed 6 bases at V and 6 bases at J, leaving 10 bases unmatched. The CDR3 contains 15 residues. The chain's CDR3 is CASSRPREGSGELFF. CDR3 bases: TGTGCCAGCAGCCGGCCGAGGGAGGGGTCCGGGGAGCTGTTTTTT.

This clonotype turned up a few times. This chain joins TRBV4-2 and TRBJ2-1; 9 positions match TRBD2. CDR3 length: 16 amino acids. Germline V gene sequence: CDR1 LGHNA, CDR2 YNFKEQ. With V trimmed by 0 bases and J by 3 bases, 3 bases remained unmatched. CDR3 sequence: CASSQEGAGGYNEQFF. Here the CDR3 DNA reads TGTGCCAGCAGCCAAGAGGGAGCGGGAGGCTACAATGAGCAGTTCTTC.

This clonotype has at least ten counts. The V and J genes are TRBV11-1 and TRBJ2-7; D unresolved. This CDR3 has 15 amino acids. The germline V gene has CDR1 SGHAT and CDR2 FQDESV (reference sequence). V shed 2 bases and J shed 0 bases, with 11 bases lying between them. DNA of the CDR3: TGTGCCAGCAGCTTAAGCAGGTATGGCTCCTACGAGCAGTACTTC. This codes for CASSLSRYGSYEQYF. Full variable domain (missing parts from reference TRBV11-1 and TRBJ2-7): EAEVAQSPRYKITEKSQAVAFWCDPISGHATLYWYRQILGQGPELLVQFQDESVVDDSQLPKDRFSAERLKGVDSTLKIQPAELGDSAMYLCASSLSRYGSYEQYFGPGTRLTVT.

This clonotype was detected a few times. V is TRBV12-3 or TRBV12-4 and J is TRBJ2-6; TRBD2 aligns across 8 bases. This CDR3 region has 17 residues. Trimming took 5 bases from V and 0 from J; bases not matched to a gene: 6. This CDR3 is CASSLTSGYSGANVLTF. CDR3 nucleotides: TGTGCCAGCAGTCTAACTAGCGGCTACTCTGGGGCCAACGTCCTGACTTTC.

The chain links TRBV10-3 to TRBJ2-5; D is perhaps TRBD1 (5 bases). V was cut by 2 bases and J by 7 bases, with 17 bases left in between. The CDR3 has 15 amino acids. Germline CDR1 and CDR2: ENHRY and SYGVKD. CDR3 residues: CAISEPTGSEVTQYF. The CDR3 coding sequence is TGTGCCATCAGTGAGCCAACAGGTTCTGAGGTGACCCAGTACTTC.

This clonotype was counted many times. This chain links TRBV11-2 with TRBJ2-3, with TRBD2 matching over 9 bases. Germline trimming cut 5 bases from V and 0 bases from J; bases unmatched to any gene: 9. This CDR3 is built from 17 residues. The germline V gene has CDR1 SGHAT and CDR2 FQNNGV. CDR3 loop: CASSRRGGPSSTDTQYF. CDR3 DNA sequence: TGTGCCAGCAGCCGGCGGGGGGGGCCGTCTAGCACAGATACGCAGTATTTT.

The table lists this clonotype with many counts. This chain joins TRBV6-1 and TRBJ2-2; TRBD1 matches at 11 bases. CDR1 MNHNS and CDR2 SASEGT come from the germline V gene. With 6 bases clipped from V and 6 bases from J, the junction kept 3 bases outside the gene matches. The CDR3 has 14 amino acids. Here the CDR3 DNA reads TGTGCCAGCAGCGGACAGGGGGCGGCCGGGGAGCTGTTTTTT. Residues: CASSGQGAAGELFF.

This clonotype showed up just a few times. V and J are TRBV18 and TRBJ1-2; no reliable D call. The CDR3 contains 14 residues. V was shortened by 6 bases and J by 1 base, with 12 bases between the two germline ends. In germline, CDR1 is KGHSH, CDR2 LQKENI. CDR3 in DNA: TGTGCCAGCTCGTCCTCCTGGCTTAACTATGGCTACACCTTC. Its translation is CASSSSWLNYGYTF.

This clonotype was observed a handful of times. This sequence joins TRBV4-1 and TRBJ2-3; TRBD2 matches at 7 bases. Germline-derived CDR1 and CDR2 are MGHRA and YSYEKL. V shed 1 base and J 4 bases; nucleotides not matched to a gene: 14. The CDR3 loop spans 18 amino acids. As DNA, the CDR3 is TGCGCCAGCAGCCAAGTCCATCAACGCGGTAGCGGGTCAGATACGCAGTATTTT. This encodes CASSQVHQRGSGSDTQYF.

The J gene is TRBJ2-3, the V gene TRBV4-2, with 9 nucleotides matching TRBD2. J lost 4 bases, V lost 0 bases, and 14 bases had no gene match. The germline CDR1 and CDR2 sequences are LGHNA and YNFKEQ. This CDR3 contains 19 residues. The CDR3 sequence: CASSQEKGASGTRADTQYF. CDR3 sequence (DNA): TGTGCCAGCAGCCAAGAGAAAGGGGCTAGCGGGACCCGTGCAGATACGCAGTATTTT.